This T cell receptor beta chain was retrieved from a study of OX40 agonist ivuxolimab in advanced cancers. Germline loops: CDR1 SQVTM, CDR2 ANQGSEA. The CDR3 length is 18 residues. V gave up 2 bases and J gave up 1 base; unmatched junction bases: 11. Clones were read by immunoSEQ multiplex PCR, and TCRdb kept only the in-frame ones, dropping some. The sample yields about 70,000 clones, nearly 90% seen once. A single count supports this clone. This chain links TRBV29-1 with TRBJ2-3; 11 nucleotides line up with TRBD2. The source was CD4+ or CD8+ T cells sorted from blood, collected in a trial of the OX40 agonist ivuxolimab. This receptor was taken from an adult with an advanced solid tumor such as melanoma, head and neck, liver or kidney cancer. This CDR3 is CSVEPSPGLAEGTDTQYF. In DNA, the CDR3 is TGCAGCGTTGAACCAAGCCCGGGACTAGCGGAGGGCACAGATACGCAGTATTTT.